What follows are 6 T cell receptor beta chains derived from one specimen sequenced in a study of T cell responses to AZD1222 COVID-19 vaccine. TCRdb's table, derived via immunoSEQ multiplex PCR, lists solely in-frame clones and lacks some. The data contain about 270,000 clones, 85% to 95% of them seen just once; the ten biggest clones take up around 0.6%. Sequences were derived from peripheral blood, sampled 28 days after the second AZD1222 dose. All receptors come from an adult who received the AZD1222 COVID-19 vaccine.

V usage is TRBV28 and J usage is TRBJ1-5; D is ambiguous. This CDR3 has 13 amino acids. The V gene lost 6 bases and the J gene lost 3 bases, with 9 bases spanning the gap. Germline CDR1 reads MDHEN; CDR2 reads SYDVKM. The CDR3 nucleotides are TGTGCCAGCAGCCGAAGGAACAATCAGCCCCAGCATTTT. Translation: CASSRRNNQPQHF.

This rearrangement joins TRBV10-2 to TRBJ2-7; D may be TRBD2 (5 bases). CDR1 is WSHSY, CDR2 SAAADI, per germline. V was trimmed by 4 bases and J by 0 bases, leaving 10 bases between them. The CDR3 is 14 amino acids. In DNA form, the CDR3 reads TGCGCCAGCAGTGTGCGGGCACTCTCCTACGAGCAGTACTTC. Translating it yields CASSVRALSYEQYF.

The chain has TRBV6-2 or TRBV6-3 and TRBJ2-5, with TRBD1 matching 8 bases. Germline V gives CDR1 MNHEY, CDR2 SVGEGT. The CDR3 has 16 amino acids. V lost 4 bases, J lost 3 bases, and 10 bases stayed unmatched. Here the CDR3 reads CASSSLSGGKEETQYF. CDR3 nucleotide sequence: TGTGCCAGCAGTTCCCTCTCAGGGGGCAAAGAAGAGACCCAGTACTTC.

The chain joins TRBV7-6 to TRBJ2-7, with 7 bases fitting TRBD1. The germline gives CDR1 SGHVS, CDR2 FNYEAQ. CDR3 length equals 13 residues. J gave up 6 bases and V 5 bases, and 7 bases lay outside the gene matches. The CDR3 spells CASSLTGVGEQYF. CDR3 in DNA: TGTGCCAGCAGCCTAACAGGGGTCGGCGAGCAGTACTTC.

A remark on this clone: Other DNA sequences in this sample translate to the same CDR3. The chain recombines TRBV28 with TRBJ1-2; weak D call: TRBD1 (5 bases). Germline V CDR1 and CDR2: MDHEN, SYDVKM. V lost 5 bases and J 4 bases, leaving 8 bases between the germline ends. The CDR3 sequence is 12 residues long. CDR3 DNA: TGTGCCAGCAGTCCTGGGGGCTATGGCTACACCTTC. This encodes CASSPGGYGYTF.

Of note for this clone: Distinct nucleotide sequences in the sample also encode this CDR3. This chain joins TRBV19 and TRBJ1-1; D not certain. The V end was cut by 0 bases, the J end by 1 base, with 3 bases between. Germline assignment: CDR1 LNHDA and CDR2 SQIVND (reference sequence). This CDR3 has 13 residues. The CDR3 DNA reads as TGTGCCAGTAGTATAGAGCGGAACACTGAAGCTTTCTTT. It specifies CASSIERNTEAFF.